This TCR beta chain was captured by sequencing in a study of shared clonotypes between healthy human individuals. In the study overall: Per donor, CD8 memory used one plate, CD8 naive used two, CD4 memory used three and CD4 naive used three. Findings of the study overall: Naive subsets, compared against memory subsets, generally had larger estimated richness values. Clonotype sharing across several donors was observed for 4% to 6.5% of naive CD4 clonotypes.

Worth noting for this clone: Its antigen is not known.

Profiled with immunoSEQ multiplex PCR; TCRdb holds only in-frame clones, not every one. There are some 320,000 clones in the sample; about nine tenths occur only once, and roughly 16% lies in the top ten. The CDR3 extends over 15 amino acids. Germline loops: CDR1 MDHEN, CDR2 SYDVKM. V lost 6 bases to trimming and J lost 3 bases, with 14 bases between them. The sequence was obtained from a young man in good health. Sequencing was done on a sample of memory CD8+ T cells sorted from blood. Documented subset: CD45RO+ cells pooled with CCR7-negative TemRA cells. The J gene is TRBJ2-2, the V gene TRBV28, with D tentatively TRBD1 or TRBD2 (5 bases each). This CDR3 is CASSYIEGYTGELFF. CDR3 nucleotide sequence: TGTGCCAGCAGCTATATAGAGGGGTACACCGGGGAGCTGTTTTTT.